This T cell receptor beta chain came from a study of shared clonotypes between healthy human individuals. Study-level information: Aged 18 to 49, the donors were a couple of women and a few men.

The authors loaded approximately 220 ng DNA, 27,000 or so T cell genomes, into sorted-subset replicate PCRs. In the authors' workflow: Filtering was not the same, since immunoSEQ gave junction-only sequences without quality scores. TCRdb keeps only in-frame clones here, not all; method: immunoSEQ multiplex PCR. That table gives V, J and clone size, and the DNA gave D and trimming. The sample shows millions of clones, 90% to 95% of them seen only once. CD8 cells regarded as naive lacked CD45RO, were positively chosen for CCR7, and omitted terminally differentiated effector memory CD45RA+ cells. Comments on this clone: Its antigen is unknown.

Broader study findings: Sampling included only blood; tissue repertoires likely differ.

The germline CDR1 and CDR2 sequences are MNHEY and SVGAGI. The CDR3 runs 16 residues. With 4 bases clipped from V and 4 bases from J, the junction kept 7 bases outside the gene matches. The material sequenced was naive CD8+ T cells from PBMCs. The rearrangement joins TRBV6-5 to TRBJ2-1; 10 nucleotides agree with TRBD2. The sequence came from a young man in good health. Some clones in this sample may be carry-over from other donors' samples. The CDR3, as DNA: TGTGCCAGCAGTTCTTATCTAGCGGGGGCTTACAATGAGCAGTTCTTC. Protein sequence: CASSSYLAGAYNEQFF.